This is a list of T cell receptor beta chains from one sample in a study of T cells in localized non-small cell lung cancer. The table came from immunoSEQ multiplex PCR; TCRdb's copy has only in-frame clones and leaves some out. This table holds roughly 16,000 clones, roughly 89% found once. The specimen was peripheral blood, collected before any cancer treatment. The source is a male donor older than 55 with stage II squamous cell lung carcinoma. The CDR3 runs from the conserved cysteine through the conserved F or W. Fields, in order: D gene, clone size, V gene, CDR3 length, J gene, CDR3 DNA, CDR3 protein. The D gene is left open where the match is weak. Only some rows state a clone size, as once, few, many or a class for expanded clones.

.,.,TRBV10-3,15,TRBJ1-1,TGTGCCATCACCCGGACAGTTGCTGAGAACACTGAAGCTTTCTTT,CAITRTVAENTEAFF
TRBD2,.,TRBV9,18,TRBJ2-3,TGTGCCAGCAGCTCACCCGGGACTAGCGGGATGTACACAGATACGCAGTATTTT,CASSSPGTSGMYTDTQYF
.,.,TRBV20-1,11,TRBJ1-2,TGCAGTGCTAGTCCCGTTCACGGCTACACCTTC,CSASPVHGYTF
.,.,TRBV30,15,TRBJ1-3,TGTGCCTGGATAACCGGGACGGCCGCTGGAAACACCATATATTTT,CAWITGTAAGNTIYF
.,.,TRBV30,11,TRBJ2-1,TGTGCCTGGAGTGTAGGATTGGAGCAGTTCTTC,CAWSVGLEQFF
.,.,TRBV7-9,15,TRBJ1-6,TGTGCCAGCAGCTTAGAAACAGGGAAGGATTCACCCCTCCACTTT,CASSLETGKDSPLHF
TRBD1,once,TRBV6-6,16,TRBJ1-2,TGTGCCAGCACCATACTTACGAGGACAGGGGGCGCCGGGTACACCTTC,CASTILTRTGGAGYTF
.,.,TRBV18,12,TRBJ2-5,TGTGCCAGCTCACCACCGTTCGCGACCCAGTACTTC,CASSPPFATQYF
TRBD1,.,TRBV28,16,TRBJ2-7,TGTGCCAGCAGTTTAGGTCTCCCGGGACAGGGAATCGAGCAGTACTTC,CASSLGLPGQGIEQYF
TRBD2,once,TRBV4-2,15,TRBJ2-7,TGTGCCAGCAGCCACGACAGCGGGGGGACATACGAGCAGTACTTC,CASSHDSGGTYEQYF
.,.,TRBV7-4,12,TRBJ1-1,TGTGCCAGCAGTTTGAGGGGCACTGAAGCTTTCTTT,CASSLRGTEAFF
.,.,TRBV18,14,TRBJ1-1,TGTGCCAGCTCACCAGACTTGGCGAACACTGAAGCTTTCTTT,CASSPDLANTEAFF
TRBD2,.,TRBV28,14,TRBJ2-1,TGTGCCACCTCTCTAGCGGAGTATTACAATGAGCAGTTCTTC,CATSLAEYYNEQFF
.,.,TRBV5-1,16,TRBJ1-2,TGCGCCAGCAGCTTGGAACTCCGTATAGGTTTTGATGGCTACACCTTC,CASSLELRIGFDGYTF
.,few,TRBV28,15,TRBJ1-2,TGTGCCAGCAAACCAACGTCCCCAGAGACGCGGGGCTACACCTTC,CASKPTSPETRGYTF
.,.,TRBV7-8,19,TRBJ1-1,TGTGCCAGCAGCTTAGCGCGGGTTTTTGGGCAGGTTATGAACACTGAAGCTTTCTTT,CASSLARVFGQVMNTEAFF
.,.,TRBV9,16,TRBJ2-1,TGTGCCAGCAGCCCCCGGCGGGGAAGCTCCTACAATGAGCAGTTCTTC,CASSPRRGSSYNEQFF
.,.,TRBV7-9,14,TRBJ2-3,TGTGCCAGCAGCTTAGACAGGGCCAGCGGGACGCAGTATTTT,CASSLDRASGTQYF
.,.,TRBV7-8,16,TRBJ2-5,TGTGCCAGCAGCTTACGACTAGCAGGGGGAGGGCAGACCCAGTACTTC,CASSLRLAGGGQTQYF
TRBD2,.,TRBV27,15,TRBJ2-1,TGTGCCAGCAGGCGTACTAGCGGGCTTTACAATGAGCAGTTCTTC,CASRRTSGLYNEQFF
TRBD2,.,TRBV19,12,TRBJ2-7,TGTGCCAGTAGTATGGCGGCTAGCGGGCAGTACTTC,CASSMAASGQYF
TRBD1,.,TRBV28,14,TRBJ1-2,TGTGCCAGCAGAGCCGGGACAGCGGCCTATGGCTACACCTTC,CASRAGTAAYGYTF
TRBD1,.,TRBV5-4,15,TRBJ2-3,TGTGCCAGCAGCTTTAACAGGGGCAGCACAGATACGCAGTATTTT,CASSFNRGSTDTQYF
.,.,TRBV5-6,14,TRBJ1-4,TGTGCCAGCAGCTATCTTGGGACAAATCAAAAACTGTTTTTT,CASSYLGTNQKLFF
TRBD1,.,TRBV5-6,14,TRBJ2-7,TGTGCCAGCAGCTTCGGACAGGGTCTGTACGAGCAGTACTTC,CASSFGQGLYEQYF
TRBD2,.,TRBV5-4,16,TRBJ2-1,TGTGCCAGCAGCTTGAATAGCGGGCGTCCCTGGGATGAGCAGTTCTTC,CASSLNSGRPWDEQFF
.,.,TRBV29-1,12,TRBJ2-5,TGCAGCGTTGAGGGCGGGGGCGAGACCCAGTACTTC,CSVEGGGETQYF
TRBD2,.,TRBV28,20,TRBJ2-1,TGTGCCAGCAGTTTACCAAATCCGACTAGCGGGAGAGTTGGGGACAATGAGCAGTTCTTC,CASSLPNPTSGRVGDNEQFF
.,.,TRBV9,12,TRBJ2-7,TGTGCCAGCAGCGCGCACCCTTACGAGCAGTACTTC,CASSAHPYEQYF
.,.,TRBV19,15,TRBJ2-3,TGTGCCAGTAGTATTAGACTTTCGCGCACAGATACGCAGTATTTT,CASSIRLSRTDTQYF
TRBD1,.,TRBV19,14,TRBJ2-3,TGTGCCAGTAGCGAATACAGGGGGCAAGATACGCAGTATTTT,CASSEYRGQDTQYF
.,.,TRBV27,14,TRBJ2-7,TGTGCCAGCTCTAGCGAAGGGATCTGGGGGGAGCAGTACTTC,CASSSEGIWGEQYF
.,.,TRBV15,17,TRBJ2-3,TGTGCCACCAGCAGACCCAGCAGGGGAGAGGTCACAGATACGCAGTATTTT,CATSRPSRGEVTDTQYF
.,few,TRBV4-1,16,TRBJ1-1,TGCGCCAGCAGCCAAGACTTATCAGGGTTTTCTTCTGAAGCTTTCTTT,CASSQDLSGFSSEAFF
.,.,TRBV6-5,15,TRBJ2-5,TGTGCCAGCAGTTACTCGGGGATAGGAGAAGAGACCCAGTACTTC,CASSYSGIGEETQYF
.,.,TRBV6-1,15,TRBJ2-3,TGTGCCAGCAGTGCACCAGGAGGGGCATCAGATACGCAGTATTTT,CASSAPGGASDTQYF
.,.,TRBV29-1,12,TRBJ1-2,TGCAGCGGCTGGACAGTGGTCTATGGCTACACCTTC,CSGWTVVYGYTF
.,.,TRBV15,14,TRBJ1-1,TGTGCCACCAGCAGAGATCAGAGGCAGGGTGAGGCTTTCTTT,CATSRDQRQGEAFF
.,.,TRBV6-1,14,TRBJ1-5,TGTGCCAGCAGTGTAATGACCAACAATCAGCCCCAGCATTTT,CASSVMTNNQPQHF
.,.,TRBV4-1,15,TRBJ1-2,TGCGCCAGCAGCCAAGATGAGAGGGGTAGCTATGGCTACACCTTC,CASSQDERGSYGYTF
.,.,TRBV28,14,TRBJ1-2,TGTGCCAGTAGGCAACCGGCGGTGGTGTATGGCTACACCTTC,CASRQPAVVYGYTF
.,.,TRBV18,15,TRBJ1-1,TGTGCCAGCTCACCTAGGACACTTGAGGGCACTGAAGCTTTCTTT,CASSPRTLEGTEAFF
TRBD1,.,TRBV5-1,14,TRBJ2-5,TGCGCCAGCAGCTTGGGACAGGGGGTTGAGACCCAGTACTTC,CASSLGQGVETQYF
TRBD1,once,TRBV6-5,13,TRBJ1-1,TGTGCCAGCATCCGGGCAGGGGGAGCTGAAGCTTTCTTT,CASIRAGGAEAFF
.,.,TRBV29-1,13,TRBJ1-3,TGCAGCGTTGGATACGGTGCTGGAAACACCATATATTTT,CSVGYGAGNTIYF
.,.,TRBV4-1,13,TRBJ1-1,TGCGCCAGCAGCCAAGATCCGAGGACTGAAGCTTTCTTT,CASSQDPRTEAFF
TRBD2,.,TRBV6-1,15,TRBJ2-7,TGTGCCAGCAGGTCCGGGACTAGCGGGAGAAGCGAGCAGTACTTC,CASRSGTSGRSEQYF
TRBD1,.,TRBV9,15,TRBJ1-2,TGTGCCAGCCAGGGACAGAATGCAGCTAACTATGGCTACACCTTC,CASQGQNAANYGYTF
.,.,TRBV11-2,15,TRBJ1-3,TGTGCCACCGCGTGGGGGGGAGGCCCTGGAAACACCATATATTTT,CATAWGGGPGNTIYF
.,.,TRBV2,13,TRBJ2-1,TGTGCCAGCGGGAGACTAGTCCTTAATGAGCAGTTCTTC,CASGRLVLNEQFF
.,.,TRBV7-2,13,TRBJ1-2,TGTGCCAGCAGCTTGGGTCAGGTTTTGAGCTACACCTTC,CASSLGQVLSYTF
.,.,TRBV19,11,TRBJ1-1,TGTGCCAGTAACCGGGGCGCTGAAGCTTTCTTT,CASNRGAEAFF
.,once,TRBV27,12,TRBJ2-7,TGTGCCAGCAGCTGGACGGTCTACGAGCAGTACTTC,CASSWTVYEQYF
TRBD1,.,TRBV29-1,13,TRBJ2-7,TGCAGCGTTGGGACAGGGGAAACCTACGAGCAGTACTTC,CSVGTGETYEQYF
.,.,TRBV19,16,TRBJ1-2,TGTGCCAGTACGTCTAGTAAAAATTTGGGCAGCTATGGCTACACCTTC,CASTSSKNLGSYGYTF